This T cell receptor (beta chain) was sequenced during a study of CD8 T cells in Susac syndrome. Sequencing of TCR beta was undertaken in CD8+ and CD4+ T cells derived from blood. This clonotype was seen a single time. The CDR3 contains 14 residues. In germline, CDR1 is SGHRS, CDR2 YFSETQ. V lost 2 bases to trimming and J lost 3 bases, with 12 bases between them. Reverse transcription of about 0.45 to 1 ug RNA was carried out with random hexamers. The immunoSEQ assay covered 54 Vbeta and 13 Jbeta segments for CDR3. TCRdb recomputed calls from the immunoSEQ multiplex PCR reads with MiXCR, one row per CDR3 protein. The sample carries about 430,000 distinct CDR3 sequences, approximately 85% recorded once.

V and J are TRBV5-1 and TRBJ2-7, with D maybe TRBD1 (6 bases). The receptor was isolated from a human donor with multiple sclerosis. Sequenced material: CD8+ T cells from PBMCs. CDR3 residues: CASSFPGHDYEQYF. CDR3 DNA sequence: TGCGCCAGCAGCTTCCCGGGACACGACTACGAGCAGTACTTC. The whole variable domain, filled in from reference TRBV5-1 and TRBJ2-7, reads KAGVTQTPRYLIKTRGQQVTLSCSPISGHRSVSWYQQTPGQGLQFLFEYFSETQRNKGNFPGRFSGRQFSNSRSEMNVSTLELGDSALYLCASSFPGHDYEQYFGPGTRLTVT.